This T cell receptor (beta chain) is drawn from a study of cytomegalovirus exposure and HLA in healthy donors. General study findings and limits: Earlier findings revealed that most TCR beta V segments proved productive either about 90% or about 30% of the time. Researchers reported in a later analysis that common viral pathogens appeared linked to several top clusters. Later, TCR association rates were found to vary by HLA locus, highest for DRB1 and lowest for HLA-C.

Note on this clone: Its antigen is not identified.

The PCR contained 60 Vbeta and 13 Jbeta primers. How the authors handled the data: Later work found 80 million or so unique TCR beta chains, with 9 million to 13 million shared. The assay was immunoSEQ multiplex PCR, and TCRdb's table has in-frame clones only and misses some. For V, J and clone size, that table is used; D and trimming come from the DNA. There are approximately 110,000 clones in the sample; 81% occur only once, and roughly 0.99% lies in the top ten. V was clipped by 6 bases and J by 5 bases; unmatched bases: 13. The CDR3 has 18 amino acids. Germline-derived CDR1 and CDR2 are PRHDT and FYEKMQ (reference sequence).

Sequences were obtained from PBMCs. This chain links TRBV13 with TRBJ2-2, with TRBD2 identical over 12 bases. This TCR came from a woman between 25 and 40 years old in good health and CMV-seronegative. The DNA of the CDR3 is TGTGCCAGCAGTTCAGTCCCCTGGACTAGCGGGAAAACCGGGGAGCTGTTTTTT. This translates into CASSSVPWTSGKTGELFF.